This record looks at one TCR beta chain sequence and its context. No antigen is known for it. The sample belongs to a study of shared clonotypes between healthy human individuals. CD45RO-negative, CCR7-selected cells formed the naive CD8 fraction, which excluded terminally differentiated effector memory CD45RA+ cells. Study-wide results and limits: Generation probabilities were higher for clonotypes shared across all four sorted-subset donors than for unshared ones. Collection of samples was limited to blood; tissue repertoires likely differ.

The V end lost 3 bases, the J end lost 3 bases, and 13 bases lay between the germline ends. Germline V gene sequence: CDR1 SGHDT, CDR2 YYEEEE. The CDR3 contains 14 residues. Clones were read by immunoSEQ multiplex PCR, and TCRdb kept only the in-frame ones, dropping some. The profile shows about 2 million clones, about 95% of them singletons. The sequenced sample consisted of naive CD8+ T cells sorted from blood. This TCR came from a man aged 18-30 years in good health. The V gene is TRBV5-6, the J gene TRBJ2-7; D may be TRBD1 (5 bases). CDR3 sequence reads: CASSSMTEFYEQYF. In DNA, the CDR3 is TGTGCCAGCAGCTCCATGACAGAGTTCTACGAGCAGTACTTC.